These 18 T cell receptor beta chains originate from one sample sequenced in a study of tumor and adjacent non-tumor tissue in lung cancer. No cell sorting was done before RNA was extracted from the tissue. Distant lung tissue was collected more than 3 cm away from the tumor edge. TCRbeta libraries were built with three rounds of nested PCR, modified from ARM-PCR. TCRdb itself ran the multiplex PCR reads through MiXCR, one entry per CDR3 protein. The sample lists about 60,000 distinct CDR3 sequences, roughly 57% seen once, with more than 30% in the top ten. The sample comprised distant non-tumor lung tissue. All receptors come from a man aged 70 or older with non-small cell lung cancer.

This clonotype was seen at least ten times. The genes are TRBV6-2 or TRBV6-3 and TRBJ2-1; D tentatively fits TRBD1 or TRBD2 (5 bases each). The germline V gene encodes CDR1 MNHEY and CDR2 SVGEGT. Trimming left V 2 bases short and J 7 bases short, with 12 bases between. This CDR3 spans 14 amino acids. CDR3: CASSYTLGENEQFF. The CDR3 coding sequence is TGTGCCAGCAGTTACACCCTGGGGGAAAATGAGCAGTTCTTC.

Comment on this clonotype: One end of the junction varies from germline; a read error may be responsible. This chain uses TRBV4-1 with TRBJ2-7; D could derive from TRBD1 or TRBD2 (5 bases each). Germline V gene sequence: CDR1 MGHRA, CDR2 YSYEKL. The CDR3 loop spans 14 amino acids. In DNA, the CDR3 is TGCGCCAGCAACCAAGTCGGGTTCCGGGGCGAGCGGTACTTC. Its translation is CASNQVGFRGERYF.

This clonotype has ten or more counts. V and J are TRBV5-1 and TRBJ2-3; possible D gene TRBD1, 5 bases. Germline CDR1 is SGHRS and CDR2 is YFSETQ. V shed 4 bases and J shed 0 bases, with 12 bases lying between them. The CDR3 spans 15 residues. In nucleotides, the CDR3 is TGCGCCAGCAGCCTACAGGCGTCTAGCACAGATACGCAGTATTTT. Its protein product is CASSLQASSTDTQYF.

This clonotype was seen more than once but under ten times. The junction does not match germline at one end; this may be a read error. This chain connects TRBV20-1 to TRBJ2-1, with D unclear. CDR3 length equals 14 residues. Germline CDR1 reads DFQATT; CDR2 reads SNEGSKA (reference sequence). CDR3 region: CSASPPKGYNEQFF. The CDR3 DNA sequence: TGCAGTGCTAGTCCCCCCAAAGGATACAATGAGCAGTTCTTT.

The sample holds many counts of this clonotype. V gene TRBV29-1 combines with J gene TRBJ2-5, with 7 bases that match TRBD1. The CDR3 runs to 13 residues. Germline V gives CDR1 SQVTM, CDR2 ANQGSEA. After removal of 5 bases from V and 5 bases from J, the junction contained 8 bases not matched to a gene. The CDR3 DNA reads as TGCAGCGTTCGACAGGGCTACCGGGAGACCCAGTACTTC. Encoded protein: CSVRQGYRETQYF.

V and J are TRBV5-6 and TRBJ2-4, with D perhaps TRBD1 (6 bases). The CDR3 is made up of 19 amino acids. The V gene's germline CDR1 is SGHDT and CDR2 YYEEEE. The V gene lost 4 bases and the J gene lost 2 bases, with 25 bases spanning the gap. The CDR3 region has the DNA TGTGCCAGCAGCCCCGCAGGGTCTTTGGGGGCTTTAACCAAAAACATTCAGTACTTC. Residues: CASSPAGSLGALTKNIQYF.

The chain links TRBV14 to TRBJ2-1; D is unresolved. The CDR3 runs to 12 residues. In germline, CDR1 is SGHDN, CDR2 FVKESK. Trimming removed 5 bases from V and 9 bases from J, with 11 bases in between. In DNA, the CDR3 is TGTGCCAGCAGCGATGGTTGGGCTGAGCAGTTCTTC. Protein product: CASSDGWAEQFF.

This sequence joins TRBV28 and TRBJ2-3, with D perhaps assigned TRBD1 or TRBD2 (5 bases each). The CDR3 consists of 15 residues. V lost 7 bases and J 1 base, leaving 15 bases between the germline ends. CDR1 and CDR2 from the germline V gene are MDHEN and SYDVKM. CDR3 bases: TGTGCCAGCAAAGGGACGCCGTTAGGCACAGATACGCAGTATTTT. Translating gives CASKGTPLGTDTQYF.

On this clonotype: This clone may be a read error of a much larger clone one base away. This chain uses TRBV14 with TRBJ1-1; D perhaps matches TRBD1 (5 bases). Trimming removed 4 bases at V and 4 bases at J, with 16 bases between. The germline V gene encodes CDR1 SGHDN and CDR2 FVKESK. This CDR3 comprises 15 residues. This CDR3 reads CASSRGTGRSTEAFF. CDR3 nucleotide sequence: TGTGCCAGCAGCCGAGGAACGGGACGAAGCACTGAAGCTTTCTTT. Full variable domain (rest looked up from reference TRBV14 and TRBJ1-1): EAGVTQFPSHSVIEKGQTVTLRCDPISGHDNLYWYRRVMGKEIKFLLHFVKESKQDESGMPNNRFLAERTGGTYSTLKVQPAELEDSGVYFCASSRGTGRSTEAFFGQGTRLTVV.

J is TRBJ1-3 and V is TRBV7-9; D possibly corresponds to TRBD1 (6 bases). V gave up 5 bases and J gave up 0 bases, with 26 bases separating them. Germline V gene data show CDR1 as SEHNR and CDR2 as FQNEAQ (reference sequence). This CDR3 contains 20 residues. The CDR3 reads CASSPIQWTASLSSGNTIYF. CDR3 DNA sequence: TGTGCCAGCAGCCCGATTCAATGGACAGCCTCCCTTAGCTCTGGAAACACCATATATTTT.

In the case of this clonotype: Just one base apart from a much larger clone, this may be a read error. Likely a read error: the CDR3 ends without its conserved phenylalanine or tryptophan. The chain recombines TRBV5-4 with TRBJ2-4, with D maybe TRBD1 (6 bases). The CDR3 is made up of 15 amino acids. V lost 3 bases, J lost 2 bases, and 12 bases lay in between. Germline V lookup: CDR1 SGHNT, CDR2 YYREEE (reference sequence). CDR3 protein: CASSSPQGSKNIQYV. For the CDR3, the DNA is TGTGCCAGCAGCTCCCCTCAGGGGTCCAAAAACATTCAGTACGTC.

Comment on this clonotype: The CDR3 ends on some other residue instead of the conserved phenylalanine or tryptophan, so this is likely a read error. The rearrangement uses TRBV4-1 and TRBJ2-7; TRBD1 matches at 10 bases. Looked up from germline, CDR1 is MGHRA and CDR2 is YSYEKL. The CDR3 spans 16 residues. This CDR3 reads CTSSWPGQGEKGEQYY. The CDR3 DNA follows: TGCACCAGCAGCTGGCCCGGACAGGGGGAGAAGGGCGAGCAGTACTAC.

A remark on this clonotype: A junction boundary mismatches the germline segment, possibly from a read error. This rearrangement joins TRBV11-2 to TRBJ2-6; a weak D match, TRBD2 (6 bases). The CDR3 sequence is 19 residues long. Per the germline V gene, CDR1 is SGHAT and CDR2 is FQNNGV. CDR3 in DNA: TGTGCCAGCAGCTCCGCGAGGGGAAGAGGGGACTCTGGGGCCAACATCCTGACTTTC. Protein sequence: CASSSARGRGDSGANILTF.

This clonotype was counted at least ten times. As DNA, the CDR3 is TGTGCCAGCAGCTCGGCAGGGGGCCAAGAGACCCAGTACTTC. It specifies CASSSAGGQETQYF. V gene TRBV5-4 combines with J gene TRBJ2-5; 7 nucleotides match TRBD1. Looked up from germline, CDR1 is SGHNT and CDR2 is YYREEE (reference sequence). The CDR3 runs 14 residues. V was pared by 3 bases and J by 1 base, with 3 bases of the junction left unmatched.

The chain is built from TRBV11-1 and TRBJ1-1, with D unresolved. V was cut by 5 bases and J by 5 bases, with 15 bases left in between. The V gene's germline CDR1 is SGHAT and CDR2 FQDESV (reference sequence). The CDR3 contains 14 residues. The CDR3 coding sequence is TGTGCCAGCAGCGCCCGGCGGGAGAGTACTGAAGCTTTCTTT. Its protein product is CASSARRESTEAFF.

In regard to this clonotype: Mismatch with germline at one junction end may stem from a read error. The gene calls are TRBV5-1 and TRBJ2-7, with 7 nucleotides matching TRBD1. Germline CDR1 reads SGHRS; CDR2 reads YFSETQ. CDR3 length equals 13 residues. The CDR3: CASSLETGLEQYF. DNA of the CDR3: TGCGCAAGCAGCTTGGAGACAGGGCTCGAGCAGTACTTC.

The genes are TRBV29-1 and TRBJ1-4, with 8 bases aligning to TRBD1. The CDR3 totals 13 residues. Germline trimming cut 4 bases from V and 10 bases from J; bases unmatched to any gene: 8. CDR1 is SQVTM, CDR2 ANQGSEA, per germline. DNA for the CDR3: TGCAGCGTTGGAGGGACAGGAGCTGTAAAACTGTTTTTT. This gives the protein CSVGGTGAVKLFF. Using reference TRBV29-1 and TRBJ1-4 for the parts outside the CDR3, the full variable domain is SAVISQKPSRDICQRGTSLTIQCQVDSQVTMMFWYRQQPGQSLTLIATANQGSEATYESGFVIDKFPISRPNLTFSTLTVSNMSPEDSSIYLCSVGGTGAVKLFFGSGTQLSVL.

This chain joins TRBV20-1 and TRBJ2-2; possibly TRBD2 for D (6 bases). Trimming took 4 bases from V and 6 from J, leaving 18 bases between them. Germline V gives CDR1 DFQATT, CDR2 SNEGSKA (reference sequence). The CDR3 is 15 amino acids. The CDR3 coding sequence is TGCAGTGCTACTTGGAGTATCGGGAGAGCCGGGGAGCTGTTTTTT. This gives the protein CSATWSIGRAGELFF.